The clone carrying this T cell receptor beta chain was observed a handful of times. Its specificity is unknown. This specimen comes from a study of response to subunit inactivated influenza vaccine. Study-wide results and limits: Few additional T cells are recruited per seasonal influenza vaccination, authors suggested.

TCRdb re-analysed the RT-PCR reads in MiXCR, keeping a single row per CDR3 protein. The table records some 480,000 distinct CDR3 sequences, approximately 11% of them present only once. Trimming shortened V by 5 bases and J by 8 bases, and 9 bases separated the two germline ends. The V gene's germline CDR1 is MNHNY and CDR2 SVGAGI (reference sequence). The CDR3 totals 12 residues. This TCR was sampled from a man aged 45-65 years who received an inactivated influenza vaccine. The starting material was PBMCs from blood, obtained roughly 48 days after vaccination. The genes are TRBV6-6 and TRBJ2-2; D unresolved. CDR3 amino acids: CASSPYLGELFF. The CDR3 nucleotides read TGTGCCAGCAGTCCGTATCTAGGGGAGCTGTTTTTT.